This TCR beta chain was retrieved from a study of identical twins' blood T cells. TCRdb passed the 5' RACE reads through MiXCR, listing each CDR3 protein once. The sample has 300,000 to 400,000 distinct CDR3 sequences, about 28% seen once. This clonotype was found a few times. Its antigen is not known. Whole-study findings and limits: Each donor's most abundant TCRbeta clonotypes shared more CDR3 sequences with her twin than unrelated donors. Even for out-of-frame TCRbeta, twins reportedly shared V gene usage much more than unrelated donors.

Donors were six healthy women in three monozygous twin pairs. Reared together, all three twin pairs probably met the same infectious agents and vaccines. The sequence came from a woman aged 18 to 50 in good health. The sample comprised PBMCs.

CDR3 DNA: TGCAGCGTTGAATTTGGACTAGCGAAGAAGTCCTCCTACAATGAGCAGTTCTTC. It specifies CSVEFGLAKKSSYNEQFF. V gene TRBV29-1 combines with J gene TRBJ2-1, with 9 bases matching TRBD2. Germline V gene data show CDR1 as SQVTM and CDR2 as ANQGSEA. The CDR3 covers 18 residues. V lost 2 bases to trimming and J lost 0 bases; unmatched junction nucleotides: 11.